This T cell receptor (beta chain) was found in a study of Ad26.COV2.S vaccination and SARS-CoV-2 variants. The treatment denotes: some 19 received Ad26.COV2.S at low or high dose, single or two shots; 5 received placebo; per-sample allocation not given. Repertoires come from day 63 after the first vaccine or placebo injection. Study observations and caveats: From the TCR breadth and depth analyses, total T cell responses may have been underestimated.

As to this clone: The antigen remains undetermined.

The data were produced by immunoSEQ multiplex PCR, yet TCRdb's version contains in-frame clones alone and is incomplete. Of some 450,000 clones in the sample, about 92% were seen once. This CDR3 contains 16 residues. The germline CDR1 and CDR2 sequences are SNHLY and FYNNEI. Trimming removed 3 bases at V and 0 bases at J, with 13 bases between. The gene calls are TRBV2 and TRBJ2-3; D is possibly TRBD2 (6 bases). Sample: peripheral blood, taken in a trial of Ad26.COV2.S vaccine versus placebo. This receptor was identified in a person between 18 and 65 years old who received the Ad26.COV2.S COVID-19 vaccine or a placebo. CDR3 in amino acids: CASSDYAGLSTDTQYF. CDR3 DNA: TGTGCCAGCAGTGATTATGCGGGGCTAAGCACAGATACGCAGTATTTT.